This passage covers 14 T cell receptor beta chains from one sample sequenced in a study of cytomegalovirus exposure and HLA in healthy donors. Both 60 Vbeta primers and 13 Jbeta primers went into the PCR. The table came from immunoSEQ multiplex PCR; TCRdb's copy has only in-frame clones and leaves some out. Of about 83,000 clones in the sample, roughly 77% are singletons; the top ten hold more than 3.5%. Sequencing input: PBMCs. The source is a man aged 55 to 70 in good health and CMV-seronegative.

As DNA, the CDR3 is TGTGCCAGCAGCTTTAAGGGGCGGGACGGCTACACCTTC. Translated: CASSFKGRDGYTF. The V call is TRBV7-9, the J call TRBJ1-2, with D perhaps TRBD1 (5 bases). This CDR3 is 13 amino acids long. Germline lookup yields CDR1 SEHNR and CDR2 FQNEAQ (reference sequence). Trimming left V 3 bases short and J 8 bases short, with 13 bases between.

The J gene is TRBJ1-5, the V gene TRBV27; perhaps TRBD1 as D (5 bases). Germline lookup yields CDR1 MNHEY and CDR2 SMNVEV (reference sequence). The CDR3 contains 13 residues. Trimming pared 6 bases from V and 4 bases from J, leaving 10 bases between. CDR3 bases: TGTGCCAGCAGGACAGCAGTTAATCAGCCCCAGCATTTT. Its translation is CASRTAVNQPQHF.

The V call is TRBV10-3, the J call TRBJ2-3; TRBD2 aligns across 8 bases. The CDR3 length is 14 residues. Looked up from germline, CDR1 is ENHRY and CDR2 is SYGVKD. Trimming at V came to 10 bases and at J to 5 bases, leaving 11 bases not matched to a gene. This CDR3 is CATGSGGPRDTQYF. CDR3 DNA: TGTGCCACCGGCAGCGGGGGCCCAAGAGATACGCAGTATTTT.

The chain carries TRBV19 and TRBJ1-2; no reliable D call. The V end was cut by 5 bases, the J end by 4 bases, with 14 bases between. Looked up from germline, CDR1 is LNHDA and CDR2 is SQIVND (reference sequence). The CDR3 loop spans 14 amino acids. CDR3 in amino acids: CASSEPTFGYGYTF. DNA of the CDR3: TGTGCCAGTAGTGAACCCACTTTTGGCTATGGCTACACCTTC.

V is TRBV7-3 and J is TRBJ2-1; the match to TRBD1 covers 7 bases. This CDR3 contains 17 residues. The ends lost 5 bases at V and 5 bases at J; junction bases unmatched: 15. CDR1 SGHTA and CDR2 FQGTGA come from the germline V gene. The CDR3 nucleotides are TGTGCCAGCAGCCCCCCAAAGGGGGCCCCGGGCCACAATGAGCAGTTCTTC. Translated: CASSPPKGAPGHNEQFF.

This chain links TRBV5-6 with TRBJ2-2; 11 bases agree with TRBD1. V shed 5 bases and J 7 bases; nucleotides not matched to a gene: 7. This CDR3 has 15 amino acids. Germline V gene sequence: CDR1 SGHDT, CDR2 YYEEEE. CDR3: CASSFGTGGSGELFF. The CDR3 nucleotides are TGTGCCAGCAGTTTCGGGACAGGGGGAAGCGGGGAGCTGTTTTTT.

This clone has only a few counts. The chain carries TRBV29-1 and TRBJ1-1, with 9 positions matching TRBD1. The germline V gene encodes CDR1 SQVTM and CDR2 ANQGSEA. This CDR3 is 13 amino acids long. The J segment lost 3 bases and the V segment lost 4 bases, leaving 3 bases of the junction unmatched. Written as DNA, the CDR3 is TGCAGCGTTGCCCGGACAGGGGACACTGAAGCTTTCTTT. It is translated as CSVARTGDTEAFF.

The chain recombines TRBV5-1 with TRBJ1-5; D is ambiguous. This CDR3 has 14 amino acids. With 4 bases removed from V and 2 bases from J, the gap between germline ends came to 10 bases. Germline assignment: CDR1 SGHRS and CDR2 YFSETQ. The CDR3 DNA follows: TGCGCCAGCAGCCGAACCGGGGGCAATCAGCCCCAGCATTTT. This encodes CASSRTGGNQPQHF.

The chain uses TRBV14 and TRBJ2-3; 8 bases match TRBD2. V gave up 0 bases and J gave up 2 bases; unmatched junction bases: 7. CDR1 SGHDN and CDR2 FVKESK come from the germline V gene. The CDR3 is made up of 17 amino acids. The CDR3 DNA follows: TGTGCCAGCAGCCAAGATGAAGCGGGGGCTTCCACAGATACGCAGTATTTT. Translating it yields CASSQDEAGASTDTQYF.

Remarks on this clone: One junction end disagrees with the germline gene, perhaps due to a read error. The CDR3 is CASKGTAPYLLAF. As DNA, the CDR3 is TGTGCCAGCAAGGGGACAGCGCCTTACCTCCTAGCCTTC. The chain recombines TRBV6-1 with TRBJ1-2; TRBD1 agrees at 7 bases. The CDR3 runs to 13 residues. Germline V gene data show CDR1 as MNHNS and CDR2 as SASEGT.

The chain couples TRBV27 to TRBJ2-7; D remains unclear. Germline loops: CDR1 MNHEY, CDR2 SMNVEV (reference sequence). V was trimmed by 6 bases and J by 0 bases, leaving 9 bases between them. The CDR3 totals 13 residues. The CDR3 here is CASRRTSSYEQYF. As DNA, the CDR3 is TGTGCCAGCAGGCGTACGAGCTCCTACGAGCAGTACTTC.

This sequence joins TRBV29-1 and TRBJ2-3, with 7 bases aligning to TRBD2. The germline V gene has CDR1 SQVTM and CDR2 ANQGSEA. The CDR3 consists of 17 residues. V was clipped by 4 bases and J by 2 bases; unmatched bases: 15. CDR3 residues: CSVAGLIGLADTDTQYF. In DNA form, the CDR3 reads TGCAGCGTTGCCGGTTTAATAGGGCTAGCGGACACAGATACGCAGTATTTT.

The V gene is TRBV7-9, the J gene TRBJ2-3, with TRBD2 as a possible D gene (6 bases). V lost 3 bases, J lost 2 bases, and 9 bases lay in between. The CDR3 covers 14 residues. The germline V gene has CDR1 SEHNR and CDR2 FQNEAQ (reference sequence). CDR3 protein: CASSLGLYTDTQYF. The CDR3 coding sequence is TGTGCCAGCAGCTTGGGACTTTACACAGATACGCAGTATTTT. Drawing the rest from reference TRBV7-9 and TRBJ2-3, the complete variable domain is DTGVSQNPRHKITKRGQNVTFRCDPISEHNRLYWYRQTLGQGPEFLTYFQNEAQLEKSRLLSDRFSAERPKGSFSTLEIQRTEQGDSAMYLCASSLGLYTDTQYFGPGTRLTVL.

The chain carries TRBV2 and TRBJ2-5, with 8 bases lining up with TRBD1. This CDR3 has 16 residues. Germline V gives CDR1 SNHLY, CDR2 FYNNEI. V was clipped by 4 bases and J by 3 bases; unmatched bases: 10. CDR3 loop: CASSVRQGPPKETQYF. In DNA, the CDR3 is TGTGCCAGCAGTGTACGACAGGGGCCACCTAAAGAGACCCAGTACTTC. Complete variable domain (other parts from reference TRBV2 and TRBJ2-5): EPEVTQTPSHQVTQMGQEVILRCVPISNHLYFYWYRQILGQKVEFLVSFYNNEISEKSEIFDDQFSVERPDGSNFTLKIRSTKLEDSAMYFCASSVRQGPPKETQYFGPGTRLLVL.